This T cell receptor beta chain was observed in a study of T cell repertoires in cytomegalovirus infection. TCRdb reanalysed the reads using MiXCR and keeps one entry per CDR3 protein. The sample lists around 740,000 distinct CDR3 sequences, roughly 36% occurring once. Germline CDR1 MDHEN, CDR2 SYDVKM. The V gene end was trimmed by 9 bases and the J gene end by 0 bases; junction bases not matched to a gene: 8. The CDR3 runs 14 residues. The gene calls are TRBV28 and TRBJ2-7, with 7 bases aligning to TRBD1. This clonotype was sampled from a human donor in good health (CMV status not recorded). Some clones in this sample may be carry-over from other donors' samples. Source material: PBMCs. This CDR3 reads CARRKTGASYEQYF. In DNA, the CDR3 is TGTGCCAGAAGAAAAACAGGGGCCTCCTACGAGCAGTACTTC.